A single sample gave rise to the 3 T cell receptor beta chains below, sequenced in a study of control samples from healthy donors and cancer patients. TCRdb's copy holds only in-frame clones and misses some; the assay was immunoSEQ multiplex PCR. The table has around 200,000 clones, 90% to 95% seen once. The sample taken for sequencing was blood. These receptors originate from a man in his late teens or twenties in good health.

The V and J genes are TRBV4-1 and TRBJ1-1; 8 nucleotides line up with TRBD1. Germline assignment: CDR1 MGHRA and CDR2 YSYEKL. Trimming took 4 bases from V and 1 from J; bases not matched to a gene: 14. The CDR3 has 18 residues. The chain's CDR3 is CASSRATDRGETNTEAFF. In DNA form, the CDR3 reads TGCGCCAGCAGCCGAGCCACCGACAGGGGCGAAACGAACACTGAAGCTTTCTTT.

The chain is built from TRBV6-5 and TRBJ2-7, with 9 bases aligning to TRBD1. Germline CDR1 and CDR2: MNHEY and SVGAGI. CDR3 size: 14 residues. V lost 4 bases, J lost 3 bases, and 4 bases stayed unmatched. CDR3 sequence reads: CASSWGQGYYEQYF. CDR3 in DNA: TGTGCCAGCAGTTGGGGACAGGGATACTACGAGCAGTACTTC.

The CDR3 sequence: CASTGGNLSNQPQHF. The CDR3 region has the DNA TGTGCCAGCACGGGGGGGAATCTGAGCAATCAGCCCCAGCATTTT. The rearrangement links TRBV6-5 to TRBJ1-5; a weak D match, TRBD1 (5 bases). Trimming removed 7 bases from V and 1 base from J, with 14 bases in between. Germline-derived CDR1 and CDR2 are MNHEY and SVGAGI. This CDR3 contains 15 residues.